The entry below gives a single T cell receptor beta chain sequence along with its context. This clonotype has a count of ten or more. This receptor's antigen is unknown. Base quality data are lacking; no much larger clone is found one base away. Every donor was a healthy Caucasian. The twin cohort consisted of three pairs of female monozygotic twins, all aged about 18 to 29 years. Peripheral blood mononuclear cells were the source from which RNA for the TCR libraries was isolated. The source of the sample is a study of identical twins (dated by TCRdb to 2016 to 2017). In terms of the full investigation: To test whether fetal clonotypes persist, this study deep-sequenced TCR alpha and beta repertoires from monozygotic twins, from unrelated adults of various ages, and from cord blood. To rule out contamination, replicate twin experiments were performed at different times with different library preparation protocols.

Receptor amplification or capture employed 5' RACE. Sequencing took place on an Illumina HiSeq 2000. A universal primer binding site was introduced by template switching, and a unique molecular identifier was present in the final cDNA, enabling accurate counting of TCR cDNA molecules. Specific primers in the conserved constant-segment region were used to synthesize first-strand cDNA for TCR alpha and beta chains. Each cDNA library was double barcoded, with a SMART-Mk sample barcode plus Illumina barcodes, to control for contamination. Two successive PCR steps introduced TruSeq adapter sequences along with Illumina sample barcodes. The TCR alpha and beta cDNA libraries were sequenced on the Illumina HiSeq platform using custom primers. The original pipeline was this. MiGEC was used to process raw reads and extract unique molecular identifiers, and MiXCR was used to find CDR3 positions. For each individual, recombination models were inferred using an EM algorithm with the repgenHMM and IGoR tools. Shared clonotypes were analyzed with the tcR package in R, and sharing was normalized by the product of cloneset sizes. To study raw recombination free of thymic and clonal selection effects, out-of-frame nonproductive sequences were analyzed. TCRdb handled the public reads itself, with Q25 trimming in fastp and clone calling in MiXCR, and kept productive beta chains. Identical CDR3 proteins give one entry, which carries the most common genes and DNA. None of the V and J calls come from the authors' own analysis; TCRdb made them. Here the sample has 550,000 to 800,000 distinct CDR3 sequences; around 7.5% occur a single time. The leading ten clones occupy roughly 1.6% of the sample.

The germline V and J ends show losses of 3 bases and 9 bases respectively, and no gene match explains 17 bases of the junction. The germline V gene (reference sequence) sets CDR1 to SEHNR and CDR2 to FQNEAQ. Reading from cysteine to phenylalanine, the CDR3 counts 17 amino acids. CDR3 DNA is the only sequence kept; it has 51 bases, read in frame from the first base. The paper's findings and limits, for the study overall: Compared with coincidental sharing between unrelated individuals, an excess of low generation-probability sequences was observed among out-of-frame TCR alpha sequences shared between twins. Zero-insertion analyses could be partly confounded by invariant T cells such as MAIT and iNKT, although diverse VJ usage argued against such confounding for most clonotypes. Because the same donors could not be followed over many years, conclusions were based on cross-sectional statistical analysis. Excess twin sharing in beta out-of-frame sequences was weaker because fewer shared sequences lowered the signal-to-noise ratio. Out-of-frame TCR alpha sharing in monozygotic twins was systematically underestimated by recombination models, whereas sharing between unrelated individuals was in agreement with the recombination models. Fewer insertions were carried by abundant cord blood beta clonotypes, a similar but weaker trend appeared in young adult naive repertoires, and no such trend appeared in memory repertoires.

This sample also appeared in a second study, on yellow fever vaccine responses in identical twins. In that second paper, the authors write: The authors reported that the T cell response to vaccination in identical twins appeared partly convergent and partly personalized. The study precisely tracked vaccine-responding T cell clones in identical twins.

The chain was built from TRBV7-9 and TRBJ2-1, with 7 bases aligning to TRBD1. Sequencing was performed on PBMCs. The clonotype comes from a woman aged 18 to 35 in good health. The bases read TGTGCCAGCAGCTTCCCCACCGAGGACAGGCATCTACCTGAGCAGTTCTTC. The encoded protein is CASSFPTEDRHLPEQFF.